The 24 T cell receptor beta chains in this list originate from one sample, sequenced in a study of cytomegalovirus exposure and HLA in healthy donors. The PCR ran on 60 Vbeta and 13 Jbeta primers. The data were produced by immunoSEQ multiplex PCR, yet TCRdb's version contains in-frame clones alone and is incomplete. The sample records approximately 74,000 clones, 75% being singletons. The material sequenced was PBMCs. The receptors were sampled from a woman between 40 and 55 years old in good health and CMV-seronegative.

This clone has only one observation. J is TRBJ1-4 and V is TRBV27; 7 bases agree with TRBD1. V was clipped by 3 bases and J by 7 bases; unmatched bases: 5. CDR3 length equals 14 residues. Germline CDR1 is MNHEY and CDR2 is SMNVEV (reference sequence). CDR3 region: CASSFDRAGEKLFF. In DNA, the CDR3 is TGTGCCAGCAGTTTCGACAGGGCAGGTGAAAAACTGTTTTTT.

The CDR3 DNA follows: TGTGCCAGCAGCTTCGGGCAGGGGTCTGGAAACACCATATATTTT. Encoded protein: CASSFGQGSGNTIYF. This sequence joins TRBV7-9 and TRBJ1-3, with D possibly matching TRBD1 (6 bases). Germline loops: CDR1 SEHNR, CDR2 FQNEAQ (reference sequence). Trimming took off 3 bases at V and 1 base at J, with 10 bases between the two ends. CDR3 size: 15 residues.

This clone was seen only a few times. The chain combines TRBV6-6 with TRBJ1-5; weak D call: TRBD1 (6 bases). V lost 6 bases and J lost 1, with 16 bases in between. Germline values: CDR1 MNHNY, CDR2 SVGAGI (reference sequence). The CDR3 totals 16 residues. In nucleotides, the CDR3 is TGTGCCAGCAGCCGGGACATCCCTGACAGCAATCAGCCCCAGCATTTT. Amino acids: CASSRDIPDSNQPQHF.

This chain links TRBV4-1 with TRBJ2-7; 7 bases map to TRBD2. Unmatched junction bases numbered 10, after V lost 0 bases and J lost 2 bases. CDR1 and CDR2 from the germline V gene are MGHRA and YSYEKL. CDR3 length equals 17 residues. The CDR3 spells CASSQDQAAGYTYEQYF. The CDR3 DNA reads TGCGCCAGCAGCCAAGATCAAGCAGCGGGGTATACCTACGAGCAGTACTTC.

The chain joins TRBV4-2 to TRBJ2-3; TRBD2 matches 8 bases. Germline CDR1 LGHNA, CDR2 YNFKEQ. V dropped 0 bases and J dropped 5; count of bases not matched to a gene: 10. This CDR3 has 17 residues. CDR3 DNA sequence: TGTGCCAGCAGCCAAGATGTTGGCGGGGGGATGGTAGATACGCAGTATTTT. Its translation is CASSQDVGGGMVDTQYF.

The chain uses TRBV7-8 and TRBJ2-5, with D uncertain. V was trimmed by 1 base and J by 5 bases, leaving 5 bases between them. This CDR3 contains 12 residues. Germline V gene lookup returns CDR1 SGHVS and CDR2 FQNEAQ. The chain's CDR3 is CASSLERETQYF. DNA of the CDR3: TGTGCCAGCAGCTTAGAACGGGAGACCCAGTACTTC.

This sequence joins TRBV28 and TRBJ2-7, with 7 bases aligning to TRBD1. Looked up from germline, CDR1 is MDHEN and CDR2 is SYDVKM. This CDR3 spans 14 amino acids. Unmatched junction bases numbered 8, after V lost 7 bases and J lost 2 bases. The CDR3 loop is CASKTGTEPYEQYF. Written as DNA, the CDR3 is TGTGCCAGCAAGACCGGGACAGAACCCTACGAGCAGTACTTC.

The V gene is TRBV11-2, the J gene TRBJ2-7; D is possibly TRBD1 (5 bases). Per germline, CDR1 SGHAT and CDR2 FQNNGV. The CDR3 has 13 amino acids. Trimming left V 1 base short and J 6 bases short, with 10 bases between. The CDR3 DNA is TGTGCCAGCAGCTTAGTCAGGGTAAGCGAGCAGTACTTC. Amino acids: CASSLVRVSEQYF.

This clone has more than one count but fewer than ten. V gene TRBV27 combines with J gene TRBJ2-1; D possibly corresponds to TRBD1 (6 bases). V was trimmed by 4 bases and J by 12 bases, leaving 13 bases between them. This CDR3 is 12 amino acids long. From germline, CDR1 is MNHEY and CDR2 SMNVEV (reference sequence). The CDR3 sequence: CASSSRDIVQFF. The CDR3 DNA reads as TGTGCCAGCAGTTCCCGGGACATAGTGCAGTTCTTC.

This chain connects TRBV11-2 to TRBJ2-2; D unresolved. Germline CDR1 reads SGHAT; CDR2 reads FQNNGV. This CDR3 contains 16 residues. Trimming stripped 1 base from V and 4 bases from J, with 13 bases between. The CDR3 DNA sequence: TGTGCCAGCAGCTTAGTAGGTGTGGCGGTCACCGGGGAGCTGTTTTTT. Translating it yields CASSLVGVAVTGELFF.

This sequence joins TRBV19 and TRBJ1-1; D possibly corresponds to TRBD1 (5 bases). Trimming stripped 4 bases from V and 1 base from J, with 7 bases between. The CDR3 extends over 13 amino acids. Germline V gene lookup returns CDR1 LNHDA and CDR2 SQIVND (reference sequence). The DNA for the CDR3 is TGTGCCAGTAGTACTACAGGGAACACTGAAGCTTTCTTT. This encodes CASSTTGNTEAFF.

As to this clone: The sample contains more than one DNA sequence encoding this CDR3. CDR3 in amino acids: CASSLFWETQETQYF. In DNA form, the CDR3 reads TGTGCCAGCAGTTTATTTTGGGAGACCCAGGAGACCCAGTACTTC. The rearrangement joins TRBV27 to TRBJ2-5; D might be TRBD2 (5 bases). The CDR3 consists of 15 residues. The V end lost 1 base, the J end lost 5 bases, and 14 bases lay between the germline ends. Germline V lookup: CDR1 MNHEY, CDR2 SMNVEV (reference sequence).

The chain has TRBV29-1 and TRBJ2-7; no clear D. The V gene's germline CDR1 is SQVTM and CDR2 ANQGSEA. The CDR3 runs 14 residues. Trimming took 2 bases from V and 0 from J, leaving 11 bases between them. The CDR3 region has the DNA TGCAGCGTTGAAAGGCAGACTCCCTCCTACGAGCAGTACTTC. Translation: CSVERQTPSYEQYF.

The chain couples TRBV7-3 to TRBJ2-1; 9 bases line up with TRBD2. Germline V CDR1 and CDR2: SGHTA, FQGTGA. The trim removed 5 bases at V and 3 bases at J, leaving 5 bases unmatched. The CDR3 is made up of 15 amino acids. CDR3 residues: CASSRSGGNYNEQFF. CDR3 DNA: TGTGCCAGCAGCCGTAGCGGGGGAAACTACAATGAGCAGTTCTTC.

V is TRBV30 and J is TRBJ1-1, with 7 bases aligning to TRBD1. In germline, CDR1 is GTSNPN, CDR2 SVGIG (reference sequence). The CDR3 totals 18 residues. The V gene end was trimmed by 0 bases and the J gene end by 3 bases; junction bases not matched to a gene: 16. This chain's CDR3 is CAWSVGYRGRIKDTEAFF. CDR3 bases: TGTGCCTGGAGTGTAGGATACAGGGGTCGGATTAAGGACACTGAAGCTTTCTTT.

This chain uses TRBV2 with TRBJ1-6; weak D call: TRBD1 (6 bases). CDR3 size: 14 residues. CDR1 SNHLY and CDR2 FYNNEI come from the germline V gene. Trimming stripped 3 bases from V and 10 bases from J, with 13 bases between. Written as DNA, the CDR3 is TGTGCCAGCAGTGATCAGGGGTTAGAGTCACCCCTCCACTTT. Translation: CASSDQGLESPLHF.

V and J are TRBV7-7 and TRBJ2-7; a possible D gene is TRBD1 (5 bases). The V end was cut by 5 bases, the J end by 1 base, with 12 bases between. Germline values: CDR1 SSHAT, CDR2 FNYEAQ (reference sequence). The CDR3 has 14 residues. The CDR3 DNA follows: TGTGCCAGCAGCCCCCAGCCAGGGTCCTACGAGCAGTACTTC. Translating gives CASSPQPGSYEQYF. Full variable domain (missing parts from reference TRBV7-7 and TRBJ2-7): GAGVSQSPRYKVTKRGQDVTLRCDPISSHATLYWYQQALGQGPEFLTYFNYEAQPDKSGLPSDRFSAERPEGSISTLTIQRTEQRDSAMYRCASSPQPGSYEQYFGPGTRLTVT.

V and J are TRBV5-6 and TRBJ1-2, with 12 bases fitting TRBD1. CDR1 and CDR2 from the germline V gene are SGHDT and YYEEEE. The CDR3 runs 14 residues. Trimming took 4 bases from V and 7 from J; bases not matched to a gene: 5. CDR3 loop: CASSTGQGARGYTF. Here the CDR3 DNA reads TGTGCCAGCAGCACGGGACAGGGGGCCCGTGGCTACACCTTC.

In its sample, this clone was seen a few times. The chain has TRBV4-3 and TRBJ1-1; D gene unclear. Trimming removed 1 base at V and 0 bases at J, with 9 bases between. Germline V gene data show CDR1 as LGHNA and CDR2 as YSLEER. This CDR3 is built from 15 residues. The chain's CDR3 is CASSQVQALNTEAFF. For the CDR3, the DNA is TGCGCCAGCAGCCAAGTGCAGGCCCTGAACACTGAAGCTTTCTTT.

The table lists this clone with a count of one. The CDR3 is CASSARDSDNEQFF. The CDR3 bases are TGTGCCAGCAGTGCTCGGGACAGCGACAATGAGCAGTTCTTC. The chain carries TRBV2 and TRBJ2-1; 7 bases map to TRBD1. V dropped 4 bases and J dropped 5; count of bases not matched to a gene: 5. CDR1 is SNHLY, CDR2 FYNNEI, per germline. The CDR3 covers 14 residues.

On this clone itself: The junction differs from germline at one of its ends, possibly a read error. The rearrangement links TRBV2 to TRBJ2-1, with a possible D match to TRBD2 (6 bases). Germline V lookup: CDR1 SNHLY, CDR2 FYNNEI. This CDR3 is 14 amino acids long. The CDR3 coding sequence is TGTGCCAGCAGAGAGGGACTCCAGGCCAATGGGCAGTTCTTC. Protein: CASREGLQANGQFF. Together with reference TRBV2 and TRBJ2-1, the CDR3 gives the full variable domain: EPEVTQTPSHQVTQMGQEVILRCVPISNHLYFYWYRQILGQKVEFLVSFYNNEISEKSEIFDDQFSVERPDGSNFTLKIRSTKLEDSAMYFCASREGLQANGQFFGPGTRLTVL.

This clone is a singleton in its sample. The gene calls are TRBV4-3 and TRBJ2-5, with D possibly being TRBD1 (6 bases). With the DNA end fitting TRBJ2-7 better, the J assignment may be wrong. The CDR3 extends over 15 amino acids. Per the germline V gene, CDR1 is LGHNA and CDR2 is YSLEER. CDR3 DNA sequence: TGCGCCAGCAGCCAGGGAACAGGGATCTCCTACGAGCAGTACTTC. Translating gives CASSQGTGISYEQYF.

The V and J genes are TRBV18 and TRBJ1-6; a weak D match, TRBD1 (5 bases). Germline CDR1 and CDR2: KGHSH and LQKENI. V was pared by 0 bases and J by 7 bases, with 7 bases between. The CDR3 is 14 amino acids. The CDR3: CASSPPGGNSPLHF. Written as DNA, the CDR3 is TGTGCCAGCTCACCACCGGGGGGAAATTCACCCCTCCACTTT.

This CDR3 is CASSKPSGGYNEQFF. The DNA of the CDR3 is TGTGCCAGCTCAAAGCCTAGCGGGGGATACAATGAGCAGTTCTTC. The chain uses TRBV18 and TRBJ2-1, with 10 bases aligning to TRBD2. V was clipped by 5 bases and J by 4 bases; unmatched bases: 5. The CDR3 covers 15 residues. Germline V CDR1 and CDR2: KGHSH, LQKENI. Full variable domain (outside the CDR3, taken from reference TRBV18 and TRBJ2-1): NAGVMQNPRHLVRRRGQEARLRCSPMKGHSHVYWYRQLPEEGLKFMVYLQKENIIDESGMPKERFSAEFPKEGPSILRIQQVVRGDSAAYFCASSKPSGGYNEQFFGPGTRLTVL.